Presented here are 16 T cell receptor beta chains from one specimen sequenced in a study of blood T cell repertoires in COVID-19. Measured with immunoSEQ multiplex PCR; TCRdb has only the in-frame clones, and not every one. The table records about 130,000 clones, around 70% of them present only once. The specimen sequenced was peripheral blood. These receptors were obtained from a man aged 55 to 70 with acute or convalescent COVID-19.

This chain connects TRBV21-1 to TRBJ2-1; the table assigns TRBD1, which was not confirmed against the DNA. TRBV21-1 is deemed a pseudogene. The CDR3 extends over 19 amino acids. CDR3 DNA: TGTGCCAGCAGCAAAGTTGCAGACAGAAGAGGATCCTGGAACAATGAGCAGTTCTTC. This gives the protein CASSKVADRRGSWNNEQFF.

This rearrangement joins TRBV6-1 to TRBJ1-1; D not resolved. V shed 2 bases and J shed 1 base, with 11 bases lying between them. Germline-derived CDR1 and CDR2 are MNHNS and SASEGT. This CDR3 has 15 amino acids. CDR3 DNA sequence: TGTGCCAGCAGTGAATTTGGCCGAGGGAACACTGAAGCTTTCTTT. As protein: CASSEFGRGNTEAFF.

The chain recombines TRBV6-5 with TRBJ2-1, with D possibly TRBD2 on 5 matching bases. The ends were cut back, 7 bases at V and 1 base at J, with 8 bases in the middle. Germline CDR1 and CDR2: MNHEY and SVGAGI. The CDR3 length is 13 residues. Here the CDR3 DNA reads TGTGCCAGCAATGGGGAGTCCTACAATGAGCAGTTCTTC. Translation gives CASNGESYNEQFF.

The CDR3 nucleotides read TGCAGCGTTTTGACTAGCGGGGGTTACAATGAGCAGTTCTTC. It specifies CSVLTSGGYNEQFF. This chain links TRBV29-1 with TRBJ2-1; 12 nucleotides line up with TRBD2. The CDR3 runs to 14 residues. V was pared by 5 bases and J by 4 bases, with 3 bases of the junction left unmatched. Per germline, CDR1 SQVTM and CDR2 ANQGSEA.

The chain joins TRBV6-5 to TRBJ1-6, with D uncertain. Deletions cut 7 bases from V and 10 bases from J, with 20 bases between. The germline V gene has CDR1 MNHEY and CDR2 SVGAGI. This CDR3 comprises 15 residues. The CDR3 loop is CASTLDSPRGSPLHF. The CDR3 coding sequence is TGTGCCAGCACCTTGGACTCTCCTCGAGGCTCACCCCTCCACTTT.

CDR3 DNA: TGTGCCAGCAGCGACAGGCCCCTCGGAAACACCATATATTTT. Amino acid sequence: CASSDRPLGNTIYF. The chain uses TRBV6-5 and TRBJ1-3; tentative D call: TRBD1 (6 bases). The CDR3 consists of 14 residues. Between the trimmed V and J ends, which lost 6 bases and 4 bases, there was a span of 13 bases. The germline CDR1 and CDR2 sequences are MNHEY and SVGAGI.

CDR3 bases: TGTGCCAGCAGTGAAGCCAACAGGGGGACCTATGGCTACACCTTC. Translated: CASSEANRGTYGYTF. The chain joins TRBV6-1 to TRBJ1-2; 8 bases match TRBD1. Trimming removed 0 bases from V and 4 bases from J; junction bases left unmatched: 4. The CDR3 has 15 amino acids. Germline V lookup: CDR1 MNHNS, CDR2 SASEGT.

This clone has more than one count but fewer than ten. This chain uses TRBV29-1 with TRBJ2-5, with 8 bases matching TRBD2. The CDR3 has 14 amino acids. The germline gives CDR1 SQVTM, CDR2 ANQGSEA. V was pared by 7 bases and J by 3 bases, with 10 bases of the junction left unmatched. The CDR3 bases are TGCAGCGCTAACCTAGCGGGCCGCAAAGAGACCCAGTACTTC. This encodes CSANLAGRKETQYF.

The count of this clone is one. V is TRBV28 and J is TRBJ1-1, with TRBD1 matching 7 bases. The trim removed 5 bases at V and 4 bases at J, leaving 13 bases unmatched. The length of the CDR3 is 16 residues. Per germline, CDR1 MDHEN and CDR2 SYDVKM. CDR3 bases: TGTGCCAGCAGTAGCAGACAGGGAGTCGGGAGCACTGAAGCTTTCTTT. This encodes CASSSRQGVGSTEAFF.

In DNA, the CDR3 is TGTGCCAGTAGGGAGAACTACAATGAGCAGTTCTTC. Protein product: CASRENYNEQFF. The rearrangement uses TRBV19 and TRBJ2-1; no clear D gene. V was trimmed by 6 bases and J by 3 bases, leaving 6 bases between them. This CDR3 is built from 12 residues. Germline V gene lookup returns CDR1 LNHDA and CDR2 SQIVND (reference sequence).

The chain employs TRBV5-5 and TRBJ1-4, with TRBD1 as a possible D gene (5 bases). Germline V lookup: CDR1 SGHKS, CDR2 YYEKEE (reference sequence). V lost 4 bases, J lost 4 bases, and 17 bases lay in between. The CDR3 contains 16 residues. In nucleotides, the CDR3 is TGTGCCAGCAGCCCACGGGACGGGAGGGGTAATGAAAAACTGTTTTTT. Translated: CASSPRDGRGNEKLFF.

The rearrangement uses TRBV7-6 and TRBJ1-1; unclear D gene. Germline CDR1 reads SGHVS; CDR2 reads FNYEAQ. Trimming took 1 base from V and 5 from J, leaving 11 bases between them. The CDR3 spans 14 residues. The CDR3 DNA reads TGTGCCAGCAGCTTAGTCCCGGGTGAGACTGAAGCTTTCTTT. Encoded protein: CASSLVPGETEAFF.

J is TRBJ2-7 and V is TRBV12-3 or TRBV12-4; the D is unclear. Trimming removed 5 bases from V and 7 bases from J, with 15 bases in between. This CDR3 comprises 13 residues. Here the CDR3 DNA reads TGTGCCAGCAGTCCGAGATTAATTCGAGAGCAGTACTTC. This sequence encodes CASSPRLIREQYF.

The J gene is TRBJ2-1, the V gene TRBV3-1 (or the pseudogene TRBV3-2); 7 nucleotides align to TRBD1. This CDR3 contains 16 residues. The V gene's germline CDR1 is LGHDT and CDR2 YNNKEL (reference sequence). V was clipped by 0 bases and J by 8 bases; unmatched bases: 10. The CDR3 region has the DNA TGTGCCAGCAGCCAAGATCCTTGGACAGGTTTCGATGAGCAGTTCTTC. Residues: CASSQDPWTGFDEQFF.

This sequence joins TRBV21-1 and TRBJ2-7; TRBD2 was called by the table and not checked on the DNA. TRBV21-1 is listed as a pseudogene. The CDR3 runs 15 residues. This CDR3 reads CASSEGEREGCEQYF. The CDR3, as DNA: TGTGCCAGCAGCGAAGGGGAGCGGGAGGGCTGCGAGCAGTACTTC.

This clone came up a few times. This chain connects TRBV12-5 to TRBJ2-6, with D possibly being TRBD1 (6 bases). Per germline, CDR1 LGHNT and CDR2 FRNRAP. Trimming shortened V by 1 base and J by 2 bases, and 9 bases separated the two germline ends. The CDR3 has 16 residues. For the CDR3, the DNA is TGTGCTAGTGGTTTGGAAACAGGGACTGGGGCCAACGTCCTGACTTTC. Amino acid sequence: CASGLETGTGANVLTF.